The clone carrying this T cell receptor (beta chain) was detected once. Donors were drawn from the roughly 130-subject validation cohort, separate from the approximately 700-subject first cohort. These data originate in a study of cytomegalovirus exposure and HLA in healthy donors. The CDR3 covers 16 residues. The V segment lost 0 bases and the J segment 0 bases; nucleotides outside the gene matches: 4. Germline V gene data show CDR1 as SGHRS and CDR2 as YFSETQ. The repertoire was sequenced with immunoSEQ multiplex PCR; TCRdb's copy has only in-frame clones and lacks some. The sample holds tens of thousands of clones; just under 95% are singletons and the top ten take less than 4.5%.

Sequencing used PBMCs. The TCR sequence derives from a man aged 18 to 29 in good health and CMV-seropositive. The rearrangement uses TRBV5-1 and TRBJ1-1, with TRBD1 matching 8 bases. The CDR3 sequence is CASSLDRGRVNTEAFF. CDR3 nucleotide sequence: TGCGCCAGCAGCTTGGACAGGGGGAGAGTGAACACTGAAGCTTTCTTT.